This TCR beta chain was recorded in a study of blood T cell repertoires in COVID-19 (TCRdb year 2020). With regard to the full study: The collaborator samples originated in the United States, Italy and Spain and spanned the acute and convalescent phases of COVID-19. Sample metadata almost always included a de-identified subject ID, COVID-19 status, age in years and sex. A freely available public database, intended as a resource for researchers studying the immune response to SARS-CoV-2, is where the repertoires were released. Subjects who had been exposed to COVID-19, were actively infected with it, or had recovered from it provided the deeply sampled blood TCRbeta repertoires that made up the dataset. The material from the prospective study consisted of cDNA or gDNA derived from T cells, B-cell-depleted T cells, or PBMCs. Where HLA class I and class II types were available, the types were taken from metadata supplied by the sample provider, not from assay-based typing. The samples were drawn from the first 160 participants of the ongoing ImmuneRACE study and from over 950 subjects provided by 6 global collaborators.

The germline V gene (reference sequence) specifies SGHNT as CDR1 and YYREEE as CDR2. The CDR3 contains 16 residues, cysteine and phenylalanine counted. Only the CDR3 portion is preserved as DNA: 48 bases, with reading frame beginning at the first base. V is pared back by 4 bases and J by 5 bases, with 21 bases lying between the germline termini. The collaborating institutions used their own protocols to collect whole blood in K2EDTA tubes. For TCRbeta analysis, collaborator samples were shipped as frozen whole blood, as isolated PBMCs, or as DNA extracted from either sample type. TCRbeta CDR3 regions were amplified from genomic DNA using the immunoSEQ Assay, a bias-controlled multiplex PCR. Turning to the authors' computational methods: The number of nucleated cells in each sample was estimated by amplification of reference gene primers within the assay. To quantify the absolute abundance of each unique TCRbeta CDR3 rearrangement, sequence reads were collapsed and filtered. For each sample, productive Simpson clonality was calculated as the square root of Simpson's diversity index over productive rearrangements. The clones in this table, taken by TCRdb from immuneACCESS, are in-frame only. Not every clone is retained; where verified, under half of the shortfall comes from an unresolved V gene, and the cause of the rest is unknown. V, J and clone size are taken as reported in that table, and D and trimming were inferred from the DNA itself. This sample is represented by 110,000 or so clones; 85% of them were singletons. About 3.9% of the sample belongs to the ten largest clones.

A note on this clone: Its cognate antigen has yet to be identified. No much larger clonotype is one base removed from it; base qualities were not supplied.

Beyond this particular receptor, the publication reports: How much clinical and demographic metadata was included differed by source and by participant, and the metadata was provided uncurated.

The chain uses TRBV5-4 and TRBJ2-5; possibly the D gene is TRBD2, per 5 matching bases. The receptor was derived from a man aged 55 to 70 with acute or convalescent COVID-19. The sequencing input was peripheral blood. The CDR3 corresponds to CASSRRWEWEGETQYF. The DNA sequence is TGTGCCAGCAGCCGGCGGTGGGAGTGGGAAGGGGAGACCCAGTACTTC.